This TCR beta chain was observed in a study of a mutant IDH1 vaccine in newly diagnosed glioma. About the research overall: V12 occurred at week 35 and V13 at week 47.

As concerns this clone: Its antigen is as yet unknown.

Time point of the sample: week 47, end of study. Topical imiquimod was applied with each vaccine dose, which held 300 ug of mutant IDH1 20-mer peptide. There were eight vaccinations for patients, given in weeks 1, 3, 5, 7, 11, 15, 19 and 23. Data came from immunoSEQ multiplex PCR; TCRdb stores just in-frame clones and leaves some out. Here the sample spans tens of thousands of clones, 80% to 85% being singletons. Trimming left V 5 bases short and J 5 bases short, with 10 bases between. The length of the CDR3 is 13 residues. The germline V gene encodes CDR1 SGDLS and CDR2 YYNGEE. Here the sequenced sample was PBMCs, taken from a glioma patient whose treatment included an IDH1 peptide vaccine. The chain couples TRBV9 to TRBJ2-2; D call uncertain. This clonotype originated in a woman aged 45 to 65 with glioma. For the CDR3, the DNA is TGTGCCAGCAGGTCCGAGGCGACCGGGGAGCTGTTTTTT. This gives the protein CASRSEATGELFF. The full variable domain, its missing parts supplied by reference TRBV9 and TRBJ2-2, is DSGVTQTPKHLITATGQRVTLRCSPRSGDLSVYWYQQSLDQGLQFLIQYYNGEERAKGNILERFSAQQFPDLHSELNLSSLELGDSALYFCASRSEATGELFFGEGSRLTVL.